Below, 24 T cell receptor beta chains from the same sample are listed, as sequenced in a study of blood T cell repertoires in COVID-19. TCRdb's table, derived via immunoSEQ multiplex PCR, lists solely in-frame clones and lacks some. The table includes tens of thousands of clones, roughly 84% detected once. The specimen sequenced was peripheral blood. These receptors were taken from an older woman with acute or convalescent COVID-19.

The chain couples TRBV9 to TRBJ1-1; no clear D gene. The germline V gene has CDR1 SGDLS and CDR2 YYNGEE. Between the trimmed V and J ends, which lost 1 base and 0 bases, there was a span of 7 bases. The CDR3 consists of 14 residues. The CDR3 sequence is CASSVTSMNTEAFF. CDR3 DNA sequence: TGTGCCAGCAGCGTAACGAGTATGAACACTGAAGCTTTCTTT.

The rearrangement links TRBV7-2 to TRBJ1-1, with TRBD1 matching over 8 bases. Trimming took 1 base from V and 10 from J; bases not matched to a gene: 5. Per the germline V gene, CDR1 is SGHTA and CDR2 is FQGNSA. The CDR3 is made up of 13 amino acids. CDR3 region: CASSLVSGGGAFF. The CDR3, as DNA: TGTGCCAGCAGCTTAGTTTCAGGGGGCGGAGCTTTCTTT. The full variable domain, its missing parts supplied by reference TRBV7-2 and TRBJ1-1, is GAGVSQSPSNKVTEKGKDVELRCDPISGHTALYWYRQSLGQGLEFLIYFQGNSAPDKSGLPSDRFSAERTGGSVSTLTIQRTQQEDSAVYLCASSLVSGGGAFFGQGTRLTVV.

This clone was found once. The chain uses TRBV6-5 and TRBJ2-7, with 9 bases aligning to TRBD1. The CDR3 is made up of 14 amino acids. Germline-derived CDR1 and CDR2 are MNHEY and SVGAGI. V dropped 7 bases and J dropped 3; count of bases not matched to a gene: 7. CDR3 amino acids: CASKVGTGIYEQYF. The CDR3 DNA sequence: TGTGCCAGCAAAGTAGGGACAGGGATCTACGAGCAGTACTTC.

This chain connects TRBV5-4 to TRBJ2-2, with 8 nucleotides matching TRBD1. The CDR3 runs 13 residues. V dropped 3 bases and J dropped 8; count of bases not matched to a gene: 3. Germline CDR1 SGHNT, CDR2 YYREEE (reference sequence). The CDR3 nucleotides read TGTGCCAGCAGCTCAGGGGGCAGGGGGGAGCTGTTTTTT. As protein: CASSSGGRGELFF.

The chain uses TRBV18 and TRBJ2-1, with a weak D call TRBD1 (6 bases). The ends were cut back, 3 bases at V and 0 bases at J, with 15 bases in the middle. This CDR3 is 17 amino acids long. CDR1 is KGHSH, CDR2 LQKENI, per germline. DNA for the CDR3: TGTGCCAGCTCACCTTCGACAGGCCCGAGCTCCTACAATGAGCAGTTCTTC. It yields the protein CASSPSTGPSSYNEQFF.

V is TRBV5-1 and J is TRBJ2-3, with 7 bases lining up with TRBD1. J gave up 1 base and V 1 base, and 3 bases lay outside the gene matches. CDR1 SGHRS and CDR2 YFSETQ come from the germline V gene. This CDR3 is built from 15 residues. The DNA of the CDR3 is TGCGCCAGCAGCTTGCACGGGACAGGCACAGATACGCAGTATTTT. This codes for CASSLHGTGTDTQYF.

The chain has TRBV4-1 and TRBJ1-1; 8 bases are a match to TRBD1. Germline CDR1 reads MGHRA; CDR2 reads YSYEKL. CDR3 size: 15 residues. The junction had 5 bases not matched to a gene; V was cut back by 4 bases and J by 1 base. This CDR3 is CASSLRDRTNTEAFF. The CDR3 DNA sequence: TGCGCCAGCAGCCTCCGGGACAGGACGAACACTGAAGCTTTCTTT.

The V and J genes are TRBV5-1 and TRBJ1-5; D unclear. The V end lost 2 bases, the J end lost 6 bases, and 15 bases lay between the germline ends. The CDR3 consists of 15 residues. The V gene's germline CDR1 is SGHRS and CDR2 YFSETQ. The CDR3 reads CASSLRGSSGQPQHF. The CDR3 bases are TGCGCCAGCAGCTTACGGGGTAGCTCGGGTCAGCCCCAGCATTTT.

This chain joins TRBV10-3 and TRBJ1-6; tentative D call: TRBD1 (5 bases). Trimming took off 6 bases at V and 8 bases at J, with 11 bases between the two ends. CDR1 is ENHRY and CDR2 is SYGVKD in the germline V gene. The CDR3 covers 13 residues. The CDR3 spells CAIREGADSPLHF. The CDR3 DNA sequence: TGTGCCATCAGAGAAGGGGCCGATTCACCCCTCCACTTT.

The chain joins TRBV7-2 to TRBJ1-3; D is unclear. V gave up 5 bases and J gave up 0 bases, with 11 bases separating them. Per germline, CDR1 SGHTA and CDR2 FQGNSA. There are 15 residues in the CDR3. DNA of the CDR3: TGTGCCAGCAGCCGCCGGAGGAACTCTGGAAACACCATATATTTT. This sequence encodes CASSRRRNSGNTIYF.

The chain carries TRBV9 and TRBJ2-7; the D gene is possibly TRBD2 (5 bases). Trimming stripped 0 bases from V and 0 bases from J, with 13 bases between. The CDR3 is 16 amino acids. Looked up from germline, CDR1 is SGDLS and CDR2 is YYNGEE. The CDR3 here is CASSVAGLFPSYEQYF. CDR3 DNA sequence: TGTGCCAGCAGCGTAGCCGGACTGTTTCCCTCCTACGAGCAGTACTTC.

V gene TRBV7-7 combines with J gene TRBJ2-5; a weak D match, TRBD1 (8 bases). The CDR3 loop spans 16 amino acids. The V end was cut by 2 bases, the J end by 2 bases, with 15 bases between. Germline V gene lookup returns CDR1 SSHAT and CDR2 FNYEAQ (reference sequence). CDR3 loop: CASSLNRGGGQETQYF. The CDR3 bases are TGTGCCAGCAGCTTAAACAGGGGGGGAGGGCAAGAGACCCAGTACTTC.

The V gene is TRBV4-1, the J gene TRBJ1-5; perhaps TRBD1 as D (6 bases). The germline V and J ends were trimmed by 0 bases and 0 bases, with 15 bases remaining between them. The CDR3 length is 18 residues. In germline, CDR1 is MGHRA, CDR2 YSYEKL. The CDR3 loop reads CASSQDFGRGYSNQPQHF. The CDR3 coding sequence is TGCGCCAGCAGCCAAGATTTCGGCAGGGGTTATAGCAATCAGCCCCAGCATTTT.

The rearrangement links TRBV5-6 to TRBJ2-2, with TRBD2 matching over 10 bases. J was trimmed by 4 bases and V by 4 bases; bases with no gene match: 4. Germline CDR1 and CDR2: SGHDT and YYEEEE. The CDR3 consists of 15 residues. In DNA, the CDR3 is TGTGCCAGCAGCCGTAGCGGGGGGTTCACCGGGGAGCTGTTTTTT. Its protein is CASSRSGGFTGELFF. Using reference TRBV5-6 and TRBJ2-2 for the parts outside the CDR3, the full variable domain is DAGVTQSPTHLIKTRGQQVTLRCSPKSGHDTVSWYQQALGQGPQFIFQYYEEEERQRGNFPDRFSGHQFPNYSSELNVNALLLGDSALYLCASSRSGGFTGELFFGEGSRLTVL.

This clone has just a few counts. The CDR3 DNA is TGTGCCAGCAGCTCCGCCTGGACAGCTTCTGGAAACACCATATATTTT. Its protein product is CASSSAWTASGNTIYF. V gene TRBV11-2 combines with J gene TRBJ1-3; D may be TRBD1 (6 bases). The CDR3 is 16 amino acids. Trimming shortened V by 4 bases and J by 1 base, and 14 bases separated the two germline ends. Germline lookup yields CDR1 SGHAT and CDR2 FQNNGV.

The chain links TRBV12-3 or TRBV12-4 to TRBJ1-1, with D possibly TRBD1 on 6 matching bases. The V gene lost 8 bases and the J gene lost 0 bases, with 10 bases spanning the gap. This CDR3 region has 13 residues. CDR3: CASGGHLNTEAFF. CDR3 DNA: TGTGCCAGCGGGGGACATTTGAACACTGAAGCTTTCTTT.

The chain carries TRBV6-5 and TRBJ1-1, with D possibly matching TRBD1 (5 bases). The CDR3 covers 13 residues. Trimming stripped 4 bases from V and 4 bases from J, with 10 bases between. Germline assignment: CDR1 MNHEY and CDR2 SVGAGI. The CDR3 DNA follows: TGTGCCAGCAGTTCCCGGGGGGGCACTGAAGCTTTCTTT. Encoded protein: CASSSRGGTEAFF.

This clone was picked up a small number of times. The chain couples TRBV2 to TRBJ1-2, with unresolved D. The V gene lost 4 bases and the J gene lost 4 bases, with 7 bases spanning the gap. The germline V gene has CDR1 SNHLY and CDR2 FYNNEI. The CDR3 loop spans 12 amino acids. The CDR3 nucleotides read TGTGCCAGCAGTGGACAAGTCTATGGCTACACCTTC. This encodes CASSGQVYGYTF.

The CDR3 nucleotides read TGTGCCAGCAGCGGGGGACAGCGTGCGGAAGCTTTCTTT. Amino acid sequence: CASSGGQRAEAFF. The gene calls are TRBV9 and TRBJ1-1; 7 positions agree with TRBD1. J was trimmed by 8 bases and V by 3 bases; bases with no gene match: 7. The CDR3 extends over 13 amino acids. Germline loops: CDR1 SGDLS, CDR2 YYNGEE.

The V and J genes are TRBV6-4 and TRBJ2-1, with 15 bases fitting TRBD2. V shed 0 bases and J 3 bases; nucleotides not matched to a gene: 12. CDR3 length equals 21 residues. In germline, CDR1 is MRHNA, CDR2 SNTAGT. The CDR3 protein is CASSDSFGLAGGLTFYNEQFF. The DNA of the CDR3 is TGTGCCAGCAGTGACTCATTTGGACTAGCGGGGGGGTTGACCTTCTACAATGAGCAGTTCTTC.

This clone was counted a single time. This rearrangement joins TRBV4-1 to TRBJ1-3; TRBD1 aligns across 8 bases. This CDR3 contains 14 residues. V dropped 7 bases and J dropped 3; count of bases not matched to a gene: 5. Germline CDR1 reads MGHRA; CDR2 reads YSYEKL. CDR3 residues: CASTQGALGNTIYF. CDR3 DNA sequence: TGCGCCAGCACCCAGGGGGCGCTTGGAAACACCATATATTTT.

This chain uses TRBV19 with TRBJ1-5; 11 bases map to TRBD1. V dropped 6 bases and J dropped 6; count of bases not matched to a gene: 7. CDR3 length: 15 residues. Germline values: CDR1 LNHDA, CDR2 SQIVND (reference sequence). The DNA of the CDR3 is TGTGCCAGTAGCAAAAGGACAGGGGGCTTTCAGCCCCAGCATTTT. This translates into CASSKRTGGFQPQHF.

V and J are TRBV5-4 and TRBJ2-6; TRBD2 agrees at 8 bases. Germline V CDR1 and CDR2: SGHNT, YYREEE (reference sequence). V was pared by 0 bases and J by 0 bases, with 5 bases of the junction left unmatched. The CDR3 covers 18 residues. For the CDR3, the DNA is TGTGCCAGCAGCTTGGCCGGGGGGGGAGGCTCTGGGGCCAACGTCCTGACTTTC. It codes for CASSLAGGGGSGANVLTF.

The chain couples TRBV5-5 to TRBJ1-3, with 7 bases that match TRBD1. Per the germline V gene, CDR1 is SGHKS and CDR2 is YYEKEE (reference sequence). Unmatched junction bases numbered 9, after V lost 3 bases and J lost 0 bases. The CDR3 has 17 amino acids. CDR3 sequence reads: CASSSYRQGLSGNTIYF. In nucleotides, the CDR3 is TGTGCCAGCAGCTCCTACCGACAGGGACTCTCTGGAAACACCATATATTTT.